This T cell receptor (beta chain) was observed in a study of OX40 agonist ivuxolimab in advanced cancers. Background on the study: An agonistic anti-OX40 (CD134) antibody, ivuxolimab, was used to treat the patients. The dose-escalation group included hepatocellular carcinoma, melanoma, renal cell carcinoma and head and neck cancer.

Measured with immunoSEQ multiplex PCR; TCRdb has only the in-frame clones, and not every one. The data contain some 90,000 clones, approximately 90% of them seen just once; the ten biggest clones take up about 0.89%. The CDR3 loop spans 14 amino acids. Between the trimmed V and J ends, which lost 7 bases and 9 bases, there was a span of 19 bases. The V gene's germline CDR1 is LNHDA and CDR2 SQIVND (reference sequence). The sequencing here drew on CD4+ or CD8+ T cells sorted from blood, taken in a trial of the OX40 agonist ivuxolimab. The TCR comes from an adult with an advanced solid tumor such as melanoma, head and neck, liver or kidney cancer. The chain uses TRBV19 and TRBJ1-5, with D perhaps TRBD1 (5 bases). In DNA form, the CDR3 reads TGTGCCAGTACCCGGGAGGAAACTAGGGGGCCCCAGCATTTT. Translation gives CASTREETRGPQHF.